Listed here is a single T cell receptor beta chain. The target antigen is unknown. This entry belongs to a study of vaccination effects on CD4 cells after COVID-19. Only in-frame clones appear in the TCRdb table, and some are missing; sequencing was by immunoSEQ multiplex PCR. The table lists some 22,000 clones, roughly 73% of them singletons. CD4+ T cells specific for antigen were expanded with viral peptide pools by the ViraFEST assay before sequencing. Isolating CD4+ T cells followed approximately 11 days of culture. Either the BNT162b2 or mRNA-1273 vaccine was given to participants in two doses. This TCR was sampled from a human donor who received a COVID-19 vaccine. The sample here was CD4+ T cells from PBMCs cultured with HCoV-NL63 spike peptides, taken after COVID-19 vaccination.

As DNA, the CDR3 is TGCGCCAGCAGCTTGGGATCATGGGGGAGGGTGAACACTGAAGCTTTCTTT. It is translated as CASSLGSWGRVNTEAFF. The chain has TRBV5-1 and TRBJ1-1, with D maybe TRBD1 (5 bases). CDR1 is SGHRS and CDR2 is YFSETQ in the germline V gene. V was shortened by 0 bases and J by 0 bases, with 15 bases between the two germline ends. The CDR3 extends over 17 amino acids. Based on the CDR3 plus reference TRBV5-1 and TRBJ1-1, the full variable domain is KAGVTQTPRYLIKTRGQQVTLSCSPISGHRSVSWYQQTPGQGLQFLFEYFSETQRNKGNFPGRFSGRQFSNSRSEMNVSTLELGDSALYLCASSLGSWGRVNTEAFFGQGTRLTVV.